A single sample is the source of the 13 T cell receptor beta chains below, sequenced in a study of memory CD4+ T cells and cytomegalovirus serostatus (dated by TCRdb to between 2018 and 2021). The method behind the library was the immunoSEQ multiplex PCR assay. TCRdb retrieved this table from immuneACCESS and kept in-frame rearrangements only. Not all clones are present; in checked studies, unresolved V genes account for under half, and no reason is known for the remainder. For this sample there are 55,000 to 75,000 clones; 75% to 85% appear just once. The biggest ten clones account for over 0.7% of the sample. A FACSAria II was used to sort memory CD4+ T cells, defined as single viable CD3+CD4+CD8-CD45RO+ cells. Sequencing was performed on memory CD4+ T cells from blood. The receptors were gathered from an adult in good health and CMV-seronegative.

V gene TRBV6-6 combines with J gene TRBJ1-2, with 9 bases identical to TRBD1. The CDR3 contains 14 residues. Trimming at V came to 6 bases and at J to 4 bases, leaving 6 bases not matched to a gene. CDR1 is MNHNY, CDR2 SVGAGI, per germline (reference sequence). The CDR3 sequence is CASRPTGGGYGYTF. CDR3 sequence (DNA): TGTGCCAGCAGGCCCACAGGGGGCGGCTATGGCTACACCTTC.

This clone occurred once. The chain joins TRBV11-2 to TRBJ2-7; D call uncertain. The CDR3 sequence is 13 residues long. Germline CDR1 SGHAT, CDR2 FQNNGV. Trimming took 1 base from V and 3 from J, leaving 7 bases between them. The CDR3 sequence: CASSLGTLYEQYF. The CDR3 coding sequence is TGTGCCAGCAGCTTAGGCACGCTCTACGAGCAGTACTTC.

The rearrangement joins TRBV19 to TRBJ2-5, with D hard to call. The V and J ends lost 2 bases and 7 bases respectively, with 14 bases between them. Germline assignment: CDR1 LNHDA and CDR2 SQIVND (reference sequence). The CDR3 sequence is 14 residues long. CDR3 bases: TGTGCCAGTAGTATATTCCACTCCTCGGGGACCCAGTACTTC. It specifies CASSIFHSSGTQYF.

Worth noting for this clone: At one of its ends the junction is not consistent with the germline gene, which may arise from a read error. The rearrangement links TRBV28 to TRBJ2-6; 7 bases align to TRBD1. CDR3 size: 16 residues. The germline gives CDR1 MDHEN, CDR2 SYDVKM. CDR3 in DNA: TGTGCCAGCAGTACAGGGGAGCTCTCTGGGGCCAACGTCCTGATTTTC. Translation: CASSTGELSGANVLIF.

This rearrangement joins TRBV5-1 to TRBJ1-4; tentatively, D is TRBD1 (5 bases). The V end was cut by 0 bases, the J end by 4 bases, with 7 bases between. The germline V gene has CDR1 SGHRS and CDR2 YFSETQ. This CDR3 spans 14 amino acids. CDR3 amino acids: CASSLGQGNEKLFF. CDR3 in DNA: TGCGCCAGCAGCTTGGGGCAGGGTAATGAAAAACTGTTTTTT.

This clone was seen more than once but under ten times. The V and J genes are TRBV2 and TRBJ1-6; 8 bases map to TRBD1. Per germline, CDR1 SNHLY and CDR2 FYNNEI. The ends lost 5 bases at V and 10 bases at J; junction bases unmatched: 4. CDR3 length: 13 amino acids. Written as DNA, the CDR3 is TGTGCCAGCAGTCGGACAGGGAGGTCACCCCTCCACTTT. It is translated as CASSRTGRSPLHF. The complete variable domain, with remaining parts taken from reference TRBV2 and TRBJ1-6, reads EPEVTQTPSHQVTQMGQEVILRCVPISNHLYFYWYRQILGQKVEFLVSFYNNEISEKSEIFDDQFSVERPDGSNFTLKIRSTKLEDSAMYFCASSRTGRSPLHFGNGTRLTVT.

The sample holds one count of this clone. This CDR3 reads CASSNTGTTIYEQYF. CDR3 sequence (DNA): TGTGCCAGCAGTAATACCGGGACTACAATCTACGAGCAGTACTTC. The chain is built from TRBV6-6 and TRBJ2-7, with 7 bases aligning to TRBD2. CDR1 and CDR2 from the germline V gene are MNHNY and SVGAGI (reference sequence). Unmatched junction bases numbered 10, after V lost 5 bases and J lost 3 bases. CDR3 length equals 15 residues.

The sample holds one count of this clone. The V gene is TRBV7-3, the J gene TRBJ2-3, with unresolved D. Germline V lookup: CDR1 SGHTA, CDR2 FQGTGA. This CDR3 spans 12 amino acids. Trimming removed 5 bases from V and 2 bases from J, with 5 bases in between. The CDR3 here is CASSQDTDTQYF. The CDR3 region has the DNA TGTGCCAGCAGCCAGGACACAGATACGCAGTATTTT.

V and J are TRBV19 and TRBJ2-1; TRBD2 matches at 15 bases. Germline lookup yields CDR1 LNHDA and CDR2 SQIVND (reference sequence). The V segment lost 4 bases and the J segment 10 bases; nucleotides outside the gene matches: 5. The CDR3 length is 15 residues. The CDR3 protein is CASSSGLAGGQEQFF. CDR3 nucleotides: TGTGCCAGTAGTAGCGGACTAGCGGGGGGGCAGGAGCAGTTCTTC.

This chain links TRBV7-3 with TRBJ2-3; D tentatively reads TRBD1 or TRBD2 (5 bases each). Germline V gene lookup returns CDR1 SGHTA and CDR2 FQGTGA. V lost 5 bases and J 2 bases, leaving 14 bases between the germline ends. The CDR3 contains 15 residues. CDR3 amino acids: CASSPGGGTTDTQYF. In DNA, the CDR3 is TGTGCCAGCAGCCCAGGTGGGGGAACCACAGATACGCAGTATTTT.

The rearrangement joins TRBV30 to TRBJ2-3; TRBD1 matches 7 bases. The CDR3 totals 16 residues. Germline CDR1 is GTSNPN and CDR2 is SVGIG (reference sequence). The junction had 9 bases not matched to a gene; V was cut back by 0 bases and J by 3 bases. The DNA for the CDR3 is TGTGCCTGGAGTGTAGTCCCAGGGGGAACAACAGATACGCAGTATTTT. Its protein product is CAWSVVPGGTTDTQYF.

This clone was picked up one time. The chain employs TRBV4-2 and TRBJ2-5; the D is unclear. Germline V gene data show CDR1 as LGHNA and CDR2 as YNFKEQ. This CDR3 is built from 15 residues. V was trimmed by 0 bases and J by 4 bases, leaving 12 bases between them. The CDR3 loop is CASSQDGGSRETQYF. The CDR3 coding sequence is TGTGCCAGCAGCCAAGACGGCGGTAGCAGAGAGACCCAGTACTTC.

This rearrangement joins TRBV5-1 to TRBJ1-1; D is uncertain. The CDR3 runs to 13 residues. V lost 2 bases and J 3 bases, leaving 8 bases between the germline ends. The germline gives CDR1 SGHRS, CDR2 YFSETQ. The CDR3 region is CASSFGWDTEAFF. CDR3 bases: TGCGCCAGCAGCTTCGGATGGGACACTGAAGCTTTCTTT.